Listed below are T cell receptor beta chains from one sample, sequenced in a study of CD8 T cells in ankylosing spondylitis. Using its own MiXCR run on the 5' RACE reads, TCRdb lists one record per CDR3 protein. The sample lists 290,000 or so distinct CDR3 sequences, less than 25% occurring once. Sequenced input: blood, either unsorted or a sorted T cell fraction (not recorded which). These TCRs come from a female donor with ankylosing spondylitis or in good health (not recorded which). CDR3s include the opening cysteine and the closing phenylalanine or tryptophan. D genes are given only for firm matches. Part of the rows lack a size; the others show once, few, many or a class for expanded clones.

V gene	D gene	clone size	J gene	CDR3 DNA	CDR3 protein
TRBV20-1	TRBD2	few	TRBJ2-1	TGCAGTGCTAGAGACGGACTAGCGGGAGGTACCATGACGGGCAATGAGCAGTTCTTC	CSARDGLAGGTMTGNEQFF
TRBV12-3/TRBV12-4	TRBD2	many	TRBJ2-2	TGTGCCAGCAGTTTTGCGGGAGGGATGTACACCGGGGAGCTGTTTTTT	CASSFAGGMYTGELFF
TRBV5-1	NA	NA	TRBJ2-6	TGCGCCAGCAGCGACACGGTTGTCTCTGGGGCCAACGTCCTGACTTTC	CASSDTVVSGANVLTF
TRBV6-2/TRBV6-3	NA	many	TRBJ1-5	TGTGCCACCTTTTCTCACGGTGACAATCAGCCCCAGCATTTT	CATFSHGDNQPQHF
TRBV19	TRBD1	NA	TRBJ2-1	TGTGCCAGTAGCAGGGACAGGGAGTTATACAATGAGCAGTTCTTC	CASSRDRELYNEQFF
TRBV7-2	TRBD1	few	TRBJ2-7	TGTGCCAGCAGCGTCGGGACAGGAGGGCAGTACTTC	CASSVGTGGQYF
TRBV4-2	NA	NA	TRBJ2-5	TGTGCCAGCAGCCAAGGACAGGCGCCCCAAGAGACCCAGTACTTC	CASSQGQAPQETQYF
TRBV24-1	TRBD2	few	TRBJ2-1	TGTGCCACCAGTGATCCTCCACTAGCGGGATCGAATGAGCAGTTCTTC	CATSDPPLAGSNEQFF
TRBV20-1	NA	few	TRBJ1-1	TGCAGTGCTAGCGACAGCAAGAACACTGAAGCTTTCTTT	CSASDSKNTEAFF
TRBV7-2	TRBD2	few	TRBJ2-1	TGTGCCAGCAGCTCCTCAGGGGGACTAGCGGGAGGGGAGCAGTTCTTC	CASSSSGGLAGGEQFF
TRBV5-5	TRBD2	NA	TRBJ2-3	TGTGCCAGCAGTCGCGACGGGACTAGCGGGATTTCAGATACGCAGTATTTT	CASSRDGTSGISDTQYF
TRBV28	NA	NA	TRBJ2-6	TGTGCCAGCAGTATAGACTCTGGGGCCAACGTCCTGACTTTC	CASSIDSGANVLTF
TRBV25-1	NA	NA	TRBJ2-1	TGTGCCAGCAAATTAACTCATGAGCAGTTCTTC	CASKLTHEQFF
TRBV3-1	TRBD2	many	TRBJ2-2	TGTGCCAGCAGCGGACTAGCGGGAGGAGGGGAGCTGTTTTTT	CASSGLAGGGELFF
TRBV29-1	NA	NA	TRBJ2-3	TGCAGCGTCATGTGGGGCCGCTGGGGATCCCCAGATACGCAGTATTTT	CSVMWGRWGSPDTQYF
TRBV6-5	NA	few	TRBJ2-1	TGTGCCAGCAGTTACTCGCTAGCGATACGGGGTGGCAATGAGCAGTTCTTC	CASSYSLAIRGGNEQFF
TRBV19	TRBD2	NA	TRBJ2-1	TGTGCCAGTAGTGGACTAGCGGGTATCTCCTACAATGAGCAGTTCTTC	CASSGLAGISYNEQFF
TRBV4-3	TRBD2	NA	TRBJ2-1	TGCGCCAGCAGCCCACGGACTAGCGGAGGGCAACCCTCCTACAATGAGCAGTTCTTC	CASSPRTSGGQPSYNEQFF
TRBV5-1	NA	NA	TRBJ2-3	TGCGCCAGCAATCCGACAGCATCTAGCACAGATACGCAGTATTTT	CASNPTASSTDTQYF
TRBV6-2/TRBV6-3	NA	NA	TRBJ2-4	TGTGCCAGCAGTTACGCGGAAAACATTCAGTACTTC	CASSYAENIQYF
TRBV4-3	NA	few	TRBJ2-7	TGCGCCAGCAGCCAGGTAGCCGAGGCCTACGAGCAGTACTTC	CASSQVAEAYEQYF
TRBV24-1	TRBD2	NA	TRBJ2-1	TGTGCCACCAGTGATTCCGGGACTAAATATGAGCAGTTCTTC	CATSDSGTKYEQFF
TRBV27	NA	many	TRBJ2-3	TGTGCCAGCAGTTTTGGTACTCTCACAGATACGCAGTATTTT	CASSFGTLTDTQYF
TRBV10-3	NA	NA	TRBJ2-3	TGTGCCATCAGTGCCAACGGGAGAGCAGATACGCAGTATTTT	CAISANGRADTQYF
TRBV3-1	TRBD1	few	TRBJ2-7	TGTGCCAGCAGCCAATCCCCGGGACAGAGCACCTACGAGCAGTACTTC	CASSQSPGQSTYEQYF
TRBV7-2	NA	many	TRBJ2-2	TGTGCCAGCAGCTTAGGGACAAGGGGAGCCGGGGAGCTGTTTTTT	CASSLGTRGAGELFF
TRBV20-1	TRBD1	few	TRBJ2-3	TGCAGTGTTCTATTGGACAGGTTGGGCACAGATACGCAGTATTTT	CSVLLDRLGTDTQYF
TRBV5-6	TRBD1	few	TRBJ2-3	TGTGCCAGCAGCTGGCAGGGGGAAGATACGCAGTATTTT	CASSWQGEDTQYF